This is a list of T cell receptor beta chains from one sample in a study of OX40 agonist ivuxolimab in advanced cancers. Assay: immunoSEQ multiplex PCR; the TCRdb copy retains only in-frame clones and omits some. The sample lists approximately 70,000 clones, about nine tenths seen once, with approximately 0.49% in the top ten. Material: CD4+ or CD8+ T cells sorted from blood, obtained in a trial of the OX40 agonist ivuxolimab. These receptors all stem from an adult with an advanced solid tumor such as melanoma, head and neck, liver or kidney cancer. Each CDR3 is given with its conserved first and last residue. The order of the fields is V gene, D gene, J gene, clone size, CDR3 length, CDR3 DNA, CDR3 protein. D genes are given only for firm matches. Expanded clones are given a class, and other clones once, few, many or no size at all.

>TRBV9|TRBD1|TRBJ1-3|NA|18
TGTGCCAGCAGCGCCGAAACAGGGGGACAGGGATTTAGAAACACCATATATTTT
CASSAETGGQGFRNTIYF
>TRBV2|NA|TRBJ1-4|NA|14
TGTGCCAGCAGTGGGGGGGGAGCTAATGAAAAACTGTTTTTT
CASSGGGANEKLFF
>TRBV28|TRBD2|TRBJ2-2|NA|14
TGTGCCAGCAAAAAGGGAGGGATCACCGGGGAGCTGTTTTTT
CASKKGGITGELFF
>TRBV19|NA|TRBJ1-1|NA|13
TGTGCCAGTAGTTCCCGCATGAACACTGAAGCTTTCTTT
CASSSRMNTEAFF
>TRBV4-3|NA|TRBJ2-6|NA|17
TGCGCCAGCAGCCACCTACAGGGAAACGCTGGGGCCAACGTCCTGACTTTC
CASSHLQGNAGANVLTF
>TRBV11-2|NA|TRBJ2-7|NA|15
TGTGCCAGCAGCTTAGATACGGGGACGGCCTACGAGCAGTACTTC
CASSLDTGTAYEQYF
>TRBV23-1|NA|TRBJ2-7|NA|13
TGCGCCAGCAGTCAATCATGGGGTGACGAGCAGTACTTC
CASSQSWGDEQYF
>TRBV9|TRBD1|TRBJ1-1|NA|14
TGTGCCAGCAGCGTAGAACAGGGGGATACTGAAGCTTTCTTT
CASSVEQGDTEAFF
>TRBV19|TRBD1|TRBJ2-3|NA|15
TGTGCCAGTAGTACCGGGACAGGGTGGGGAGATACGCAGTATTTT
CASSTGTGWGDTQYF
>TRBV7-8|TRBD1|TRBJ1-1|NA|16
TGTGCCAGCAGCGGCCGGGACAGGGGGTCGAACACTGAAGCTTTCTTT
CASSGRDRGSNTEAFF
>TRBV7-9|NA|TRBJ1-5|NA|13
TGTGCCAGCAGCGGGACGGACAATCAGCCCCAGCATTTT
CASSGTDNQPQHF
>TRBV28|TRBD1|TRBJ1-5|NA|14
TGTGCCAGCAGGGTACAGGGGATGGGTCAGCCCCAGCATTTT
CASRVQGMGQPQHF
>TRBV18|NA|TRBJ2-7|NA|15
TGTGCCAGCTCACCTCCCGACGGTAAACCCTACGAGCAGTACTTC
CASSPPDGKPYEQYF
>TRBV7-2|TRBD2|TRBJ2-7|NA|15
TGTGCCAGCAGCTTAATGGGACTAGCGGGAGACGAGCAGTACTTC
CASSLMGLAGDEQYF
>TRBV7-9|NA|TRBJ2-2|NA|14
TGTGCCAGCACCCCTCTTGGGCCCACCGGGGAGCTGTTTTTT
CASTPLGPTGELFF
>TRBV19|NA|TRBJ1-5|NA|13
TGTGCCAGTAGTACGGATGGCCAGCAGCCCCAGCATTTT
CASSTDGQQPQHF
>TRBV28|NA|TRBJ1-5|NA|14
TGTGCCAGCAGTTTAGGAGGGTCTGTGAAGCCCCAGCATTTT
CASSLGGSVKPQHF
>TRBV5-1|NA|TRBJ1-1|NA|14
TGCGCCAGCAACTCCCCAGAGAGAACCAATGAAGCTTTCTTT
CASNSPERTNEAFF
>TRBV5-1|NA|TRBJ1-5|NA|14
TGCGCCAGCAGCCCCGGGACCGCAAATCAGCCCCAGCATTTT
CASSPGTANQPQHF
>TRBV15|NA|TRBJ1-2|NA|14
TGTGCCACCAGCACTCGGCAGGTTAACTATGGCTACACCTTC
CATSTRQVNYGYTF
>TRBV11-2|TRBD2|TRBJ2-5|once|16
TGTGCCAGCAGCTTAGACGGACTAGCGGGCCAAGAGACCCAGTACTTC
CASSLDGLAGQETQYF
>TRBV7-2|NA|TRBJ2-7|NA|11
TGTGCCAGCAGCTTAAGCTACGAGCAGTACTTC
CASSLSYEQYF
>TRBV7-2|NA|TRBJ2-5|NA|11
TGTGCCAGCAGGGGCGAGGAGACCCAGTACTTC
CASRGEETQYF
>TRBV7-3|NA|TRBJ2-3|NA|14
TGTGCCAGCAGCTTAGGTCTCAGCACAGATACGCAGTATTTT
CASSLGLSTDTQYF
>TRBV30|NA|TRBJ2-2|NA|17
TGTGCCTGGAGTGTAAGAGGGACCGGCCTCCGCACCGGGGAGCTGTTTTTT
CAWSVRGTGLRTGELFF
>TRBV19|TRBD1|TRBJ1-1|NA|16
TGTGCCAGTGGTGGACCCTCCGGGACAGCTAACACTGAAGCTTTCTTT
CASGGPSGTANTEAFF
>TRBV7-2|NA|TRBJ2-1|NA|16
TGTGCCAGCAGCCCCTGGGCGGGGAGCTCCTACAATGAGCAGTTCTTC
CASSPWAGSSYNEQFF
>TRBV7-2|NA|TRBJ2-7|few|13
TGTGCCAGCAGCTCCTGGACCAACTACGAGCAGTACTTC
CASSSWTNYEQYF
>TRBV6-5|TRBD1|TRBJ2-7|NA|13
TGTGCCAGCAGTTCGGGACAGGGACATCAGCAGTACTTC
CASSSGQGHQQYF
>TRBV10-3|NA|TRBJ1-2|NA|11
TGTGCCATCAGTGAGTTGGATAGCTACACCTTC
CAISELDSYTF
>TRBV19|TRBD2|TRBJ2-3|NA|14
TGTGCCAGTAGTATGGCGGGAGGCACAGATACGCAGTATTTT
CASSMAGGTDTQYF
>TRBV18|NA|TRBJ2-7|once|14
TGTGCCAGCTCAACCGGTAGGCAGACCTACGAGCAGTACTTC
CASSTGRQTYEQYF
>TRBV6-5|TRBD2|TRBJ2-1|NA|16
TGTGCCAGCAGTTACATTCTAGCGGGAGTCCGGAATGAGCAGTTCTTC
CASSYILAGVRNEQFF
>TRBV2|NA|TRBJ2-1|NA|14
TGTGCCAGCAGTATCAGGACGCGATACAATGAGCAGTTCTTC
CASSIRTRYNEQFF
>TRBV5-4|TRBD2|TRBJ2-3|NA|15
TGTGCCAGCAGCAGGACTAGCGGGAACACAGATACGCAGTATTTT
CASSRTSGNTDTQYF
>TRBV21-1|NA|TRBJ2-3|once|22
TGTGCCAGCAGCAAAGCTGTGGGACTAGCGGGAGGGCCAGGGAGTGACACAGATACGCAGTATTTT
CASSKAVGLAGGPGSDTDTQYF
>TRBV28|NA|TRBJ2-3|few|12
TGTGCCAGCAGTTCCGACTCACTAACGCAGTATTTT
CASSSDSLTQYF
>TRBV7-3|NA|TRBJ2-1|NA|13
TGTGCCAGCAGCCCCGGACTGAACAATGAGCAGTTCTTC
CASSPGLNNEQFF
>TRBV7-3|NA|TRBJ2-2|once|13
TGTGCCAGCAGCTTATACGGTGCCGGGGAGCTGTTTTTT
CASSLYGAGELFF
>TRBV28|NA|TRBJ1-5|few|11
TGTGCCAGCGGGGGGATCCAGCCCCAGCATTTT
CASGGIQPQHF
>TRBV12-5|TRBD2|TRBJ2-1|NA|15
TGTGCTAGTGGGACCGGACTAGCGGGAAACAATGAGCAGTTCTTC
CASGTGLAGNNEQFF